In this sample, the clone carrying this T cell receptor beta chain turned up a few times. The target antigen is unknown. The data originate from a study of beta chain features in type 1 diabetes. Regarding the study as a whole: All four CD4+ subsets from Type 1 diabetes patients carried moderately but significantly shorter TCRB CDR3s.

By way of CD45RO/CCR7/CD25/CD127/CD95/CD27, the CD4+ regulatory, stem cell-like memory, central memory and naive cells were sorted. V was trimmed by 6 bases and J by 4 bases, leaving 12 bases between them. CDR1 is SQVTM and CDR2 is ANQGSEA in the germline V gene. The CDR3 covers 12 residues. Reverse transcription of all isolated RNA meant that expressed TCRB transcripts were sequenced. Assay used: immunoSEQ multiplex PCR; TCRdb lists only in-frame clones, some missing. The data show hundreds of thousands of clones, 10% to 15% seen once. Sequenced sample: naive CD4+ T cells from blood. This sequence originates from a man in his late teens or twenties in good health. The rearrangement joins TRBV29-1 to TRBJ1-1, with D tentatively TRBD1 (5 bases). CDR3 coding DNA: TGCAGCGTCGGGACTTCGGGCACTGAAGCTTTCTTT. It yields the protein CSVGTSGTEAFF.